These T cell receptor beta chains were read from a single sample in a study of T-cell memory formation after mild COVID-19. TCRdb called the 5' RACE reads again in MiXCR, with one record for every CDR3 protein. There are hundreds of thousands of distinct CDR3 sequences in the sample; about 20% occur only once, and around 7.7% lies in the top ten. Source material: PBMCs or a T cell subset sorted from them (not recorded which). These receptors were collected from an adult woman who had mild COVID-19 (a few samples of this study predate the infection). Cell type and time point are not known. The CDR3 runs from the conserved cysteine through the conserved F or W. D genes are given only for firm matches. A clone size is listed for some rows: how often the clone was seen (once, few, many), or a class if it is expanded.

d_call	clone_size	v_call	j_call	cdr3_nt	cdr3_aa
TRBD2	few	TRBV7-9	TRBJ2-1	TGTGCCAGCAGCTCGCCCCTGGCGGGAGTGGGGCAGTTCTTC	CASSSPLAGVGQFF
TRBD2	NA	TRBV14	TRBJ2-7	TGTGCCAGCAGCGAACTCGAGGTGACTAGCGGAAACTACGAGCAGTACTTC	CASSELEVTSGNYEQYF
NA	NA	TRBV4-1	TRBJ2-5	TGCGCCAGCAGCCAAGACTTCAGTCAAGAGACCCAGTACTTC	CASSQDFSQETQYF
NA	NA	TRBV3-1	TRBJ2-7	TGTGCCAGCACCTCAGCAGACGAGCAGTACTTC	CASTSADEQYF
TRBD1	few	TRBV5-6	TRBJ2-2	TGTGCCAGCAGCTGGCCGCAGGGGGATCTTCCGAACACCGGGGAGCTGTTTTTT	CASSWPQGDLPNTGELFF
NA	few	TRBV27	TRBJ2-1	TGTGCCAGCAGTCAAGGACTCAACAATGAGCAGTTCTTC	CASSQGLNNEQFF
NA	NA	TRBV5-1	TRBJ2-5	TGCGCCAGCAGCCCGACGGGATCCGGGACCGGTCAAGAGACCCAGTACTTC	CASSPTGSGTGQETQYF
NA	few	TRBV24-1	TRBJ2-1	TGTGCCACCAGTGATTTGGATAGTAGGGGGTACAATGAGCAGTTCTTC	CATSDLDSRGYNEQFF
NA	NA	TRBV12-3/TRBV12-4	TRBJ1-2	TGTGCCAGCACCCATGGCCATGGCTACACCTTC	CASTHGHGYTF
NA	once	TRBV4-2	TRBJ1-3	TGTGCCAGCAGCCAGGAGGGGGTATACTCTGGAAACACCATATATTTT	CASSQEGVYSGNTIYF
NA	NA	TRBV27	TRBJ1-4	TGTGCCAGCAGTTTCGATAATGAAAAACTGTTTTTT	CASSFDNEKLFF
TRBD2	few	TRBV3-1	TRBJ2-5	TGTGCCAGCAAAGGGGGCGGGACTAGCCCTCAAGAGACCCAGTACTTC	CASKGGGTSPQETQYF
TRBD2	NA	TRBV5-1	TRBJ2-3	TGCGCCAGCAGCTTGCACCCCCCCGGGACTAGCGGGAGCTCCACAGATACGCAGTATTTT	CASSLHPPGTSGSSTDTQYF
NA	NA	TRBV11-2	TRBJ1-4	TGTGCCAGCAGCCAACAGGGCTCGGCTAATGAAAAACTGTTTTTT	CASSQQGSANEKLFF
NA	NA	TRBV6-5	TRBJ1-1	TGTGCCAGCAGTTACTCGAGCCGGGGAGACACTGAAGCTTTCTTT	CASSYSSRGDTEAFF
NA	NA	TRBV20-1	TRBJ1-5	TGCAGTGCTAGAGATCCTCTGGCGGCAGAGCCCCAGCATTTT	CSARDPLAAEPQHF
NA	few	TRBV7-8	TRBJ2-1	TGTGCCAGCAGCCCCACCCGGAGGGAATGGCAGTTCTTC	CASSPTRREWQFF
TRBD2	NA	TRBV12-3/TRBV12-4	TRBJ2-3	TGTGCCAGCAGTCCCTTCGGGCTAGCGGGAAGTTTTGGTACAGATACGCAGTATTTT	CASSPFGLAGSFGTDTQYF
NA	NA	TRBV5-6	TRBJ2-7	TGTGCCAGCAGCTTGGCCGGGTTCGGCCCCTCCTACGAGCAGTACTTC	CASSLAGFGPSYEQYF
NA	NA	TRBV5-6	TRBJ2-7	TGTGCCAGCAGCGCGTATAAAGCCTACGAGCAGTACTTC	CASSAYKAYEQYF
TRBD1	NA	TRBV7-6	TRBJ2-5	TGTGCCAGCAGCTTATCGGGTGGACAGGTCCGCCAAGAGACCCAGTACTTC	CASSLSGGQVRQETQYF
NA	NA	TRBV9	TRBJ2-1	TGTGCCAGCAGCGTAGCACAGTCCTACAATGAGCAGTTCTTC	CASSVAQSYNEQFF
NA	NA	TRBV11-3	TRBJ1-2	TGTGCCAGCAGCTTAGACGGTGGCTATGGCTACACCTTC	CASSLDGGYGYTF
TRBD1	once	TRBV20-1	TRBJ2-7	TGCAGTGCAATAGGGGGCCGCAGACCCAGCTCCTACGAGCAGTACTTC	CSAIGGRRPSSYEQYF
TRBD2	NA	TRBV9	TRBJ2-7	TGTGCCAGCAGCGCACGGGAGGGCCTCGGCGAGCAGTACTTC	CASSAREGLGEQYF
NA	NA	TRBV30	TRBJ2-3	TGTGCCTGGAGTGTAAAAGGGCCCGGGGCGGGTTGGATACCCCCAGATACGCAGTATTTT	CAWSVKGPGAGWIPPDTQYF
NA	NA	TRBV6-1	TRBJ1-5	TGTGCCAGCAAACTCCCTGGGGATCAGCCCCAGCATTTT	CASKLPGDQPQHF
NA	many	TRBV5-1	TRBJ2-7	TGCGCCAGCAGCTTACGGGCAAGGACCGGTACCTACGAGCAGTACTTC	CASSLRARTGTYEQYF
TRBD2	NA	TRBV7-2	TRBJ2-1	TGTGCCAGCAGCCGACTAGCGGGGATACGCTCCTACAATGAGCAGTTCTTC	CASSRLAGIRSYNEQFF
NA	NA	TRBV19	TRBJ1-1	TGTGCCAGTATAAGATCGACTGAAGCTTTCTTT	CASIRSTEAFF
NA	NA	TRBV12-3/TRBV12-4	TRBJ1-5	TGTGCCAGCAGTGGGAGGGTGAACCAGCCCCAGCATTTT	CASSGRVNQPQHF
NA	few	TRBV7-9	TRBJ1-1	TGTGCCAGCAGCGTAGGAACCTTACGGGAAGCTTTCTTT	CASSVGTLREAFF
NA	NA	TRBV12-3/TRBV12-4	TRBJ1-2	TGTGCCAGCAGTTTCTCCACCTCCTGGAAATATGGCTACACCTTC	CASSFSTSWKYGYTF
NA	NA	TRBV15	TRBJ1-2	TGTGCCACCAGCAGAAACGAGGACGCGGGCTACACCTTC	CATSRNEDAGYTF
NA	many	TRBV12-3/TRBV12-4	TRBJ2-5	TGTGCCAGCAGTCCCCCCGGGGAGCAAGAGACCCAGTACTTC	CASSPPGEQETQYF
TRBD2	NA	TRBV27	TRBJ2-7	TGTGCCAGCCCATCGGGGGGGCCGCATTACGAGCAGTACTTC	CASPSGGPHYEQYF
NA	few	TRBV5-1	TRBJ2-1	TGCGCCAGCAGCTATACCCAGGGTGGCAATGAGCAGTTCTTC	CASSYTQGGNEQFF
NA	NA	TRBV7-8	TRBJ2-3	TGTGCCAGCAGCTTAGGGGGAAGTAGAGATACGCAGTATTTT	CASSLGGSRDTQYF
TRBD2	few	TRBV29-1	TRBJ2-3	TGCAGCGTTGTCCTAACAACTCTAGCGGGGTTCTTTCAACCTAGCACAGATACGCAGTATTTT	CSVVLTTLAGFFQPSTDTQYF
NA	many	TRBV7-6	TRBJ2-3	TGTGCCAGCAGCTTGGCTAGCCCCGGCACAGATACGCAGTATTTT	CASSLASPGTDTQYF
NA	many	TRBV20-1	TRBJ1-1	TGCAGTGCTATCATCCGGGTGCCAAGAAACACTGAAGCTTTCTTT	CSAIIRVPRNTEAFF
TRBD2	NA	TRBV7-8	TRBJ2-3	TGTGCCAGCAGCTTAGATACTAGCGGGTTTTGGACAGATACGCAGTATTTT	CASSLDTSGFWTDTQYF
NA	NA	TRBV6-1	TRBJ2-1	TGTGCCAGCAGGGAAGGGGGGGTCTACAATGAGCAGTTCTTC	CASREGGVYNEQFF
NA	few	TRBV5-1	TRBJ2-5	TGCGCCAGCAGCTTACGATTGGAGACCCAGTACTTC	CASSLRLETQYF
NA	NA	TRBV24-1	TRBJ2-2	TGTGCCACCTCCCCTTTCCTGAACACCGGGGAGCTGTTTTTT	CATSPFLNTGELFF
NA	NA	TRBV9	TRBJ2-3	TGTGCCAGCAGCCCGGGACTGAATTCAGCTCGCACAGATACGCAGTATTTT	CASSPGLNSARTDTQYF
NA	NA	TRBV5-1	TRBJ2-6	TGCGCCAGCAGCTTGGCGGACAGAGCTGGGGCCAACGTCCTGACTTTC	CASSLADRAGANVLTF
NA	few	TRBV6-2/TRBV6-3	TRBJ1-1	TGTGCCAGCAGTTTCACAAGTACCGTAAAAACATCAACCACACTGGACACTGAAGCTTTCTTT	CASSFTSTVKTSTTLDTEAFF
TRBD2	few	TRBV12-3/TRBV12-4	TRBJ2-1	TGTGCCAGCAGTTTAGCGGTGGGAGGGATCGGCAATGAGCAGTTCTTC	CASSLAVGGIGNEQFF
NA	many	TRBV11-3	TRBJ2-2	TGTGCCAGCAGCTTCGAGGGGAGCGGGGAGCTGTTTTTT	CASSFEGSGELFF
TRBD1	few	TRBV20-1	TRBJ1-2	TGCAGTGCTAGCCCCCGGGACAGAAGTATCTATGGCTACACCTTC	CSASPRDRSIYGYTF
NA	NA	TRBV12-3/TRBV12-4	TRBJ1-5	TGTGCCAGCAGCCCAACCTCGGGCACACGGCAGCCCCAGCATTTT	CASSPTSGTRQPQHF
TRBD2	NA	TRBV13	TRBJ2-7	TGTGCCAGCAGCCGCGGGACTAGCGGCACCTACGAGCAGTACTTC	CASSRGTSGTYEQYF